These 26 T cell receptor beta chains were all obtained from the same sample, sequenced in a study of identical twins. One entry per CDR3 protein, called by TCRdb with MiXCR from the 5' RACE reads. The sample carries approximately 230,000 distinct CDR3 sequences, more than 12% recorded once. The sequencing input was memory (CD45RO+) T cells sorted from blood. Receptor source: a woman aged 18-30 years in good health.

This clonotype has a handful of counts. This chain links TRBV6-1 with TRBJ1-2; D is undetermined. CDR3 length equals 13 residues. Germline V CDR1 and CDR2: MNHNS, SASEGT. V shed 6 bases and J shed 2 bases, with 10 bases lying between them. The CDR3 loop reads CASSPMRNYGYTF. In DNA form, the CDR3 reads TGTGCCAGCAGCCCCATGAGGAACTATGGCTACACCTTC.

The CDR3 region has the DNA TGTGCCAGCAGTACTAGCGGGAGTTTGAGCGAGACCCAGTACTTC. It specifies CASSTSGSLSETQYF. This chain connects TRBV12-3 or TRBV12-4 to TRBJ2-5; 11 nucleotides align to TRBD2. V dropped 5 bases and J dropped 5; count of bases not matched to a gene: 7. CDR3 length: 15 amino acids.

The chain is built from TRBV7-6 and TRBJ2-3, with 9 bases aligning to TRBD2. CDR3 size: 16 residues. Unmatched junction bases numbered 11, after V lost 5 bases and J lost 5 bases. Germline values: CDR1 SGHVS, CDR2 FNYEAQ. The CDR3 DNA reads TGTGCCAGCAGCCACGGCGGCGGGGGGGCCCTAGATACGCAGTATTTT. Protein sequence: CASSHGGGGALDTQYF.

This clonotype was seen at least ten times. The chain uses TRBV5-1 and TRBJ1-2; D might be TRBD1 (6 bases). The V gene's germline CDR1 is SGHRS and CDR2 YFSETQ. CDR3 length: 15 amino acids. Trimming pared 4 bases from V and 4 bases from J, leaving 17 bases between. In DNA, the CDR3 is TGCGCCAGCAGCCGGAGGTCGGGGGGCGCCTATGGCTACACCTTC. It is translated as CASSRRSGGAYGYTF.

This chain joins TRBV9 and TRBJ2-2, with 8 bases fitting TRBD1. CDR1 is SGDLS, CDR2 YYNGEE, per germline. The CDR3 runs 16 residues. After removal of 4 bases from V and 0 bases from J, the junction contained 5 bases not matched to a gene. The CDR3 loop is CASSHKQGANTGELFF. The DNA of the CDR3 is TGTGCCAGCAGCCACAAACAGGGGGCGAACACCGGGGAGCTGTTTTTT.

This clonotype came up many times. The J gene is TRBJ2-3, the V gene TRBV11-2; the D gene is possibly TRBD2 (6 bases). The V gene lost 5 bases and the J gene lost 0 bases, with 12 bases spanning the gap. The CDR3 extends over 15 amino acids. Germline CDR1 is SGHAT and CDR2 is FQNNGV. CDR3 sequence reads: CASSLEGGSTDTQYF. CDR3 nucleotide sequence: TGTGCCAGCAGCCTGGAGGGCGGAAGCACAGATACGCAGTATTTT.

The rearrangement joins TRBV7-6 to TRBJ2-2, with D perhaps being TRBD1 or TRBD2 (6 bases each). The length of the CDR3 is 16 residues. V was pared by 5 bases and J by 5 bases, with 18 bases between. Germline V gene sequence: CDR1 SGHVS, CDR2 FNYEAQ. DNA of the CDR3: TGTGCCAGCAGCAGGACTATTGGAGGGGGAACCGGGGAGCTGTTTTTT. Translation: CASSRTIGGGTGELFF.

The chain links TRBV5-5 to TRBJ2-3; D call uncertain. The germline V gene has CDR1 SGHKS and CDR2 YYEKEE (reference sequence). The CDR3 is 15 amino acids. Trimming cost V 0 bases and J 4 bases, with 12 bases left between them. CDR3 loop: CASSLAAGQPDTQYF. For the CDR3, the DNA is TGTGCCAGCAGCTTGGCGGCAGGTCAGCCAGATACGCAGTATTTT.

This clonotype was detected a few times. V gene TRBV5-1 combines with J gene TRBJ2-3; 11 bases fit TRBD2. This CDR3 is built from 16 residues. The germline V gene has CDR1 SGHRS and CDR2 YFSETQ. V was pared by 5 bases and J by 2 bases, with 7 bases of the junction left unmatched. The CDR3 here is CASRLRSGGATDTQYF. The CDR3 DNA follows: TGCGCCAGCAGACTGCGTAGCGGGGGGGCCACAGATACGCAGTATTTT.

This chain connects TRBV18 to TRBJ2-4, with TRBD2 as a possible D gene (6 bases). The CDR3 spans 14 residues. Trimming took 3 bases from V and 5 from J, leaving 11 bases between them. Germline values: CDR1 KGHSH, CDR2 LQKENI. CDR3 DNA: TGTGCCAGCTCACCGGCGGGACTCGAAAACATTCAGTACTTC. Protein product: CASSPAGLENIQYF.

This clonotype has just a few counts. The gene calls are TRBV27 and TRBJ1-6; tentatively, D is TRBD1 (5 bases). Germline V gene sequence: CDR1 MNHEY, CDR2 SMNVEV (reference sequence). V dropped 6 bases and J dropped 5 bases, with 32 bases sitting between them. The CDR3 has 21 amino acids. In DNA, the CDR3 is TGTGCCAGCAGCCATGCCCGTGGACTGACGGGGGACGTACGGGATAATTCACCCCTCCACTTT. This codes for CASSHARGLTGDVRDNSPLHF.

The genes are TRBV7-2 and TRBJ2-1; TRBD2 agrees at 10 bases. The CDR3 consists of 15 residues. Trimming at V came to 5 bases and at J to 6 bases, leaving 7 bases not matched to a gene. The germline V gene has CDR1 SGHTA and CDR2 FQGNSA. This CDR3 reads CASSLGLAEINEQFF. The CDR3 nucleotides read TGTGCCAGCAGCCTAGGACTAGCGGAAATCAATGAGCAGTTCTTC.

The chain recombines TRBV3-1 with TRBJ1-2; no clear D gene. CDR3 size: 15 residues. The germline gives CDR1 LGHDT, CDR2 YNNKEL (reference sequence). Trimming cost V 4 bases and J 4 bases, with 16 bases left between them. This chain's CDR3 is CASSLGGRWGYGYTF. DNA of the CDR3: TGTGCCAGCAGCCTGGGAGGTCGGTGGGGCTATGGCTACACCTTC.

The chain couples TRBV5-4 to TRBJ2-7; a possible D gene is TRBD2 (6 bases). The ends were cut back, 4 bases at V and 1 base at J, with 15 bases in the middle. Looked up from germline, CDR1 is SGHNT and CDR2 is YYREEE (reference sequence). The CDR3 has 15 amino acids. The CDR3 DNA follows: TGTGCCAGCAGCCGAATCGGGAGTAGATCCTACGAGCAGTACTTC. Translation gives CASSRIGSRSYEQYF.

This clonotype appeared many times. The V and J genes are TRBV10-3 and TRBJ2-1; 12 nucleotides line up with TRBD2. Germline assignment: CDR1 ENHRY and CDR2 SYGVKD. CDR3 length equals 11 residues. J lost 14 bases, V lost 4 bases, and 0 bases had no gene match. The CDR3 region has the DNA TGTGCCATCAGTGGGACTAGCGGGAAGTTCTTC. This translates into CAISGTSGKFF.

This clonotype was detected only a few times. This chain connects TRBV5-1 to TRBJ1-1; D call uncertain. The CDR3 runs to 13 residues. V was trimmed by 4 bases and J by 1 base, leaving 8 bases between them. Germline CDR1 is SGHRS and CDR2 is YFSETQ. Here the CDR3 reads CASSPQWNTEAFF. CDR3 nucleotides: TGCGCCAGCAGCCCTCAGTGGAACACTGAAGCTTTCTTT.

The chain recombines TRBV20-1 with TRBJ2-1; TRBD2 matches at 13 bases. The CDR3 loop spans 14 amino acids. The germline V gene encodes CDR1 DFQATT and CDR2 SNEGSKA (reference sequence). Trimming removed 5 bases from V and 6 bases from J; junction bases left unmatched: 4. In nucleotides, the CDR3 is TGCAGTGCTGGACTAGCGGGAGTTGGCAATGAGCAGTTCTTC. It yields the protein CSAGLAGVGNEQFF.

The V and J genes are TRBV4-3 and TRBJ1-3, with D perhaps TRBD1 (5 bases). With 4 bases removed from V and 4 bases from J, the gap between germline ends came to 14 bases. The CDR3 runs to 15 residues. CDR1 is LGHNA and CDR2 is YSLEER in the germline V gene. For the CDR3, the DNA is TGCGCCAGCAGCCGAGGGACGGGTTGGGGAAACACCATATATTTT. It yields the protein CASSRGTGWGNTIYF.

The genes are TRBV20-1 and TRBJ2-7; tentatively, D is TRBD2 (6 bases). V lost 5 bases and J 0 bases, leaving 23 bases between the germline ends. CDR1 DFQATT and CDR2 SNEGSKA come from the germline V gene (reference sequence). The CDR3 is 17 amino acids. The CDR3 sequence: CSAGGGKGKALSYEQYF. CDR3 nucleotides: TGCAGTGCTGGAGGCGGGAAAGGAAAAGCTCTCTCCTACGAGCAGTACTTC.

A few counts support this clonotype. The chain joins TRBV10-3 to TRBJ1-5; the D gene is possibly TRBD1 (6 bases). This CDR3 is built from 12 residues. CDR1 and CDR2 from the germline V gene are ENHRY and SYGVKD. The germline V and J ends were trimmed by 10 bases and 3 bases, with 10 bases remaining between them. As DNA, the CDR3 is TGTGCCACAGCAGGGGACAATCAGCCCCAGCATTTT. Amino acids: CATAGDNQPQHF.

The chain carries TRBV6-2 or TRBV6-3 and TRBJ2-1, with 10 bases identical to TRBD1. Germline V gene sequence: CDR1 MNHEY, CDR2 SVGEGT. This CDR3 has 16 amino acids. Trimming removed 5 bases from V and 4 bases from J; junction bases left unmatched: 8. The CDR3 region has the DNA TGTGCCAGCAGTCCCAGGCGGACAGGGGGTTACAATGAGCAGTTCTTC. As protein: CASSPRRTGGYNEQFF.

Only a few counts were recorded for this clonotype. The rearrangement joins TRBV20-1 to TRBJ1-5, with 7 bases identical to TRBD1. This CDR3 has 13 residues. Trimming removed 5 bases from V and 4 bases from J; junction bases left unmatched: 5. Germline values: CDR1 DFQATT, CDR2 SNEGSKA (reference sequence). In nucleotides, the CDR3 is TGCAGTGCTGCAGGGGGAAGTAATCAGCCCCAGCATTTT. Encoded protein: CSAAGGSNQPQHF.

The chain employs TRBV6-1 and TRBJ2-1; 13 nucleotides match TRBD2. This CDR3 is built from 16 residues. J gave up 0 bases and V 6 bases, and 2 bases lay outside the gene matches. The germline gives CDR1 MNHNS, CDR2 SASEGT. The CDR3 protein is CASRTSGGSSYNEQFF. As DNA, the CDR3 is TGTGCCAGCAGGACTAGCGGGGGGAGCTCCTACAATGAGCAGTTCTTC.

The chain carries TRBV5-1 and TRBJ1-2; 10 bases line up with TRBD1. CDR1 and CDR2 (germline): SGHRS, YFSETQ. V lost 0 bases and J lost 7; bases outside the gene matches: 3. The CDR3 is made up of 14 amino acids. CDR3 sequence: CASSLGQGASGYTF. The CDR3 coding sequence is TGCGCCAGCAGCTTGGGACAGGGGGCATCTGGCTACACCTTC.

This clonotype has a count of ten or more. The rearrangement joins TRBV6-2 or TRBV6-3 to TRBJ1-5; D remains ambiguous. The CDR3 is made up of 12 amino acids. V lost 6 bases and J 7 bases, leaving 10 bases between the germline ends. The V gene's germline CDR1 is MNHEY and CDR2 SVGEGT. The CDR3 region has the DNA TGTGCCAGCAGGGGTGAAGGGCAGCCCCAGCATTTT. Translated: CASRGEGQPQHF.

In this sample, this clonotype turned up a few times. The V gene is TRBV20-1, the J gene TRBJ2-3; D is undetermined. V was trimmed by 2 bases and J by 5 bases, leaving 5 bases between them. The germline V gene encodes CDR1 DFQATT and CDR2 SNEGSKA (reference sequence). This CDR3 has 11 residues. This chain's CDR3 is CSARQQDTQYF. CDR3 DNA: TGCAGTGCTAGACAGCAAGATACGCAGTATTTT.